This note documents a single TCR beta chain sequence. What it binds is not known. TCRdb recomputed calls from the 5' RACE reads with MiXCR, one row per CDR3 protein. Here the sample spans 150,000 to 200,000 distinct CDR3 sequences, 9.5% to 13% being singletons. The CDR3 loop spans 12 amino acids. J gave up 6 bases and V 7 bases, and 6 bases lay outside the gene matches. CDR1 is DFQATT, CDR2 SNEGSKA, per germline (reference sequence). The sample comes from a study of T-cell memory formation after mild COVID-19. Study observations and caveats: Shrinking CD4+ clones resided mostly in CM and EM, and CD8+ ones in EMRA. Second-wave clones with a day 37 peak had unconfirmed SARS-CoV-2 specificity. The finding that pre-infection memory included some responding clones suggested that cross-reactive memory joined.

The chain joins TRBV20-1 to TRBJ1-5; 7 bases map to TRBD1. The receptor's source is a man aged 18 to 30 who had mild COVID-19 (a few samples of this study predate the infection). Cell type and time point are not known. Sequencing used PBMCs or a T cell subset sorted from them (not recorded which). The CDR3 nucleotides read TGCAGTGGTTCAGGGGGGATTCAGCCCCAGCATTTT. Translated: CSGSGGIQPQHF.